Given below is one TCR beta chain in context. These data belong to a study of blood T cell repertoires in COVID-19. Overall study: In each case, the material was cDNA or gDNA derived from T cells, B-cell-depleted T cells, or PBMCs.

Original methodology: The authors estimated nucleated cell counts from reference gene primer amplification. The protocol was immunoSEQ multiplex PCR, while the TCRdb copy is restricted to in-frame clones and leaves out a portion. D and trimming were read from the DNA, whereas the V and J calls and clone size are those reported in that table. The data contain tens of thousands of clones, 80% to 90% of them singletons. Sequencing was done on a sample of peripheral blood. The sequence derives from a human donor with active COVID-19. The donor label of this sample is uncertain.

This CDR3 reads CASSMAGPSVTEAFF. DNA for the CDR3: TGTGCCAGTAGTATGGCGGGACCCTCGGTCACTGAAGCTTTCTTT. V usage is TRBV19 and J usage is TRBJ1-1, with D perhaps matching TRBD1 (5 bases). The CDR3 covers 15 residues. Germline V gives CDR1 LNHDA, CDR2 SQIVND (reference sequence). Trimming pared 3 bases from V and 4 bases from J, leaving 15 bases between.